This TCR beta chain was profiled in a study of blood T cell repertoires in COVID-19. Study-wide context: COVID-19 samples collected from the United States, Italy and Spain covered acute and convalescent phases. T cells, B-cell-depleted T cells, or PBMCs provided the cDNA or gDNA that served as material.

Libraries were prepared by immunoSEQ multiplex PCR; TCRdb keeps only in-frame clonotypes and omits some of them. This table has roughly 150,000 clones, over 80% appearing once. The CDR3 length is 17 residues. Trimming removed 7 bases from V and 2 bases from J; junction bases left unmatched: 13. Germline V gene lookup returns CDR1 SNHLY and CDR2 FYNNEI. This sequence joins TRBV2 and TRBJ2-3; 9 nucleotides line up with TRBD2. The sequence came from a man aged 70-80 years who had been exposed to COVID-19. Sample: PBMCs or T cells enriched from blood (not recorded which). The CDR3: CASKSFRLAEFTDTQYF. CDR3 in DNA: TGTGCCAGCAAAAGCTTCAGACTAGCGGAATTCACAGATACGCAGTATTTT.